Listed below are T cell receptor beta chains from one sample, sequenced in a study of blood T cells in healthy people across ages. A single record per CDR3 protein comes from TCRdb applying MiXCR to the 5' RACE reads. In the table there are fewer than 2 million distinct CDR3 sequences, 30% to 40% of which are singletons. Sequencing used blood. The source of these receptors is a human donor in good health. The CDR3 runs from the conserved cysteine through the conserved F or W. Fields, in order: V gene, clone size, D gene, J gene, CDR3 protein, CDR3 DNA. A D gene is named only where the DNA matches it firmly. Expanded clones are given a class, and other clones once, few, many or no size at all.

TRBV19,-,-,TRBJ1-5,CASSGTSGQPQHF,TGTGCCAGCAGTGGTACCTCCGGTCAGCCCCAGCATTTT
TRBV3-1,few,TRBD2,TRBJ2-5,CASSQAGGLTFIQETQYF,TGTGCCAGCAGCCAAGCGGGGGGGCTCACTTTTATCCAAGAGACCCAGTACTTC
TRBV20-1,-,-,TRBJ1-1,CSASAGINTEAFF,TGCAGTGCTAGTGCAGGGATCAACACTGAAGCTTTCTTT
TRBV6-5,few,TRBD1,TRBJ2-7,CASSHPTTGSSPEQYF,TGTGCCAGCAGTCACCCCACGACAGGGTCCTCTCCCGAGCAGTACTTC
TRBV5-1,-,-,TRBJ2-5,CASSFSPKETQYF,TGCGCCAGCAGCTTTTCCCCTAAAGAGACCCAGTACTTC
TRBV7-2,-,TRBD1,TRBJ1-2,CASSYLGGDYGYTF,TGTGCCAGCAGCTACCTAGGGGGCGACTATGGCTACACCTTC
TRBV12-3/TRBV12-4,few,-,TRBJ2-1,CASSLALGRSYNEQFF,TGTGCCAGCAGTTTAGCGCTCGGTCGCTCCTACAATGAGCAGTTCTTC
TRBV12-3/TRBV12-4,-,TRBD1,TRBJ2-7,CASSLEGPWDRGKSEQYF,TGTGCCAGCAGTTTAGAGGGACCCTGGGACAGGGGGAAATCCGAGCAGTACTTC
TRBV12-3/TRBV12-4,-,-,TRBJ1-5,CASTIGGQPQHF,TGTGCCAGCACCATCGGTGGTCAGCCCCAGCATTTT
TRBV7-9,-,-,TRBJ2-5,CASSPRSLAETQYF,TGTGCCAGCAGCCCCAGAAGCCTAGCAGAGACCCAGTACTTC
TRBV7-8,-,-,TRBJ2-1,CASSLYRGSHEQFF,TGTGCCAGCAGCTTATATCGAGGGTCCCATGAGCAGTTCTTC